The 18 T cell receptor beta chains below come from one sample, sequenced in a study of high-grade serous ovarian cancer treatment subgroups. The tumor samples were collected prior to definitive surgery or chemotherapy. The method was immunoSEQ multiplex PCR; TCRdb's version includes in-frame clones alone and lacks a portion of them. The sample lists fewer than 20,000 clones, about 75% occurring once. Sequencing was performed on tumor tissue. Receptors originate from a human donor with high-grade serous ovarian cancer.

The genes are TRBV30 and TRBJ1-2; D not certain. CDR1 is GTSNPN and CDR2 is SVGIG in the germline V gene (reference sequence). V lost 0 bases to trimming and J lost 4 bases, with 12 bases between them. This CDR3 region has 14 residues. The CDR3 is CAWSVGLTPYGYTF. In DNA form, the CDR3 reads TGTGCCTGGAGTGTAGGGCTTACCCCCTATGGCTACACCTTC.

The chain joins TRBV2 to TRBJ2-4; D not certain. Germline assignment: CDR1 SNHLY and CDR2 FYNNEI. This CDR3 is 11 amino acids long. V was pared by 4 bases and J by 2 bases, with 0 bases between. CDR3 DNA sequence: TGTGCCAGCAGTGCCAAAAACATTCAGTACTTC. Translation gives CASSAKNIQYF.

The V call is TRBV6-5, the J call TRBJ1-3; D remains unclear. V was cut by 5 bases and J by 4 bases, with 12 bases left in between. Germline V gene data show CDR1 as MNHEY and CDR2 as SVGAGI. The CDR3 covers 14 residues. CDR3 sequence reads: CASSTRTVGNTIYF. The CDR3 DNA is TGTGCCAGCAGTACTCGAACAGTGGGAAACACCATATATTTT.

The rearrangement uses TRBV5-1 and TRBJ2-6, with unresolved D. V lost 1 base to trimming and J lost 0 bases, with 2 bases between them. Germline CDR1 SGHRS, CDR2 YFSETQ. CDR3 length: 14 amino acids. The CDR3 loop is CASSLYSGANVLTF. CDR3 DNA sequence: TGCGCCAGCAGCTTGTACTCTGGGGCCAACGTCCTGACTTTC.

The chain has TRBV30 and TRBJ2-2; TRBD2 matches 9 bases. The germline V gene has CDR1 GTSNPN and CDR2 SVGIG (reference sequence). This CDR3 has 13 amino acids. With V trimmed by 8 bases and J by 3 bases, 4 bases remained unmatched. The CDR3 reads CAGAGGYTGELFF. CDR3 coding DNA: TGTGCCGGGGCGGGAGGGTACACCGGGGAGCTGTTTTTT.

V and J are TRBV2 and TRBJ2-3; 7 positions agree with TRBD2. Germline V lookup: CDR1 SNHLY, CDR2 FYNNEI. J was trimmed by 0 bases and V by 11 bases; bases with no gene match: 8. This CDR3 has 14 residues. The CDR3 sequence: CAGKLAPSTDTQYF. CDR3 nucleotides: TGTGCCGGAAAACTAGCGCCAAGCACAGATACGCAGTATTTT.

The chain couples TRBV30 to TRBJ2-5; 8 nucleotides agree with TRBD1. The CDR3 contains 12 residues. Germline loops: CDR1 GTSNPN, CDR2 SVGIG (reference sequence). V shed 6 bases, J shed 5 bases, and the junction held 5 bases outside the gene matches. CDR3 sequence: CACEAGGETQYF. The CDR3 bases are TGTGCCTGCGAGGCAGGGGGCGAGACCCAGTACTTC.

The chain employs TRBV6-5 and TRBJ1-1; 12 nucleotides agree with TRBD1. The CDR3 spans 14 residues. Per germline, CDR1 MNHEY and CDR2 SVGAGI. V dropped 5 bases and J dropped 6; count of bases not matched to a gene: 4. The CDR3: CASSPGQGAAEAFF. The DNA of the CDR3 is TGTGCCAGCAGTCCGGGACAGGGGGCCGCTGAAGCTTTCTTT.

The CDR3 DNA follows: TGTGCCAGCAGCCTATTAGCGGGGTCCTACACAGATACGCAGTATTTT. Amino acids: CASSLLAGSYTDTQYF. The V call is TRBV7-9, the J call TRBJ2-3; 8 bases match TRBD2. The CDR3 extends over 16 amino acids. J lost 2 bases, V lost 5 bases, and 9 bases had no gene match. Germline V gene data show CDR1 as SEHNR and CDR2 as FQNEAQ (reference sequence).

The V call is TRBV6-6, the J call TRBJ1-5; D is perhaps TRBD1 (6 bases). V was pared by 4 bases and J by 6 bases, with 13 bases between. The CDR3 totals 14 residues. CDR1 and CDR2 from the germline V gene are MNHNY and SVGAGI (reference sequence). The CDR3 region has the DNA TGTGCCAGCAGTTCGCAGGGGCGGACTCAGCCCCAGCATTTT. Translated: CASSSQGRTQPQHF.

This sequence joins TRBV7-9 and TRBJ1-5; a possible D gene is TRBD1 (6 bases). Deletions cut 5 bases from V and 5 bases from J, with 10 bases between. CDR3 length: 13 residues. Per germline, CDR1 SEHNR and CDR2 FQNEAQ (reference sequence). Here the CDR3 DNA reads TGTGCCAGCAGCAACGAGGGGGATCAGCCCCAGCATTTT. Its translation is CASSNEGDQPQHF.

The chain carries TRBV30 and TRBJ2-2; TRBD1 agrees at 7 bases. With 3 bases clipped from V and 6 bases from J, the junction kept 7 bases outside the gene matches. Germline CDR1 GTSNPN, CDR2 SVGIG (reference sequence). The CDR3 contains 14 residues. The CDR3 region has the DNA TGTGCCTGGAGAGGGGGCCTTAAGGCCGGGGAGCTGTTTTTT. This sequence encodes CAWRGGLKAGELFF. Based on the CDR3 plus reference TRBV30 and TRBJ2-2, the full variable domain is SQTIHQWPATLVQPVGSPLSLECTVEGTSNPNLYWYRQAAGRGLQLLFYSVGIGQISSEVPQNLSASRPQDRQFILSSKKLLLSDSGFYLCAWRGGLKAGELFFGEGSRLTVL.

The chain combines TRBV27 with TRBJ2-1, with no clear D. The CDR3 totals 15 residues. Trimming took 1 base from V and 7 from J, leaving 14 bases between them. Germline-derived CDR1 and CDR2 are MNHEY and SMNVEV (reference sequence). Here the CDR3 DNA reads TGTGCCAGCAGTTTATTAATAGGAGCAGTGAATGAGCAGTTCTTC. This sequence encodes CASSLLIGAVNEQFF.

This clone was seen a single time. The chain employs TRBV2 and TRBJ2-7, with D possibly being TRBD1 (6 bases). Germline CDR1 and CDR2: SNHLY and FYNNEI. The CDR3 is made up of 14 amino acids. Between the trimmed V and J ends, which lost 4 bases and 7 bases, there was a span of 17 bases. The CDR3 DNA follows: TGTGCCAGCAGTGGCGGACAGTTAACGGGGGAGCAGTACTTC. Encoded protein: CASSGGQLTGEQYF.

Details on this clone: The junction departs from the called germline gene at one end, perhaps through a read error. The chain is built from TRBV6-1 and TRBJ2-5; perhaps TRBD2 as D (6 bases). The CDR3 is 13 amino acids. CDR1 MNHNS and CDR2 SASEGT come from the germline V gene. CDR3 sequence: CSRGGQTWETQYF. The DNA for the CDR3 is TGTTCCAGAGGAGGGCAAACTTGGGAGACCCAGTACTTC.

This sequence joins TRBV28 and TRBJ2-1, with D tentatively TRBD2 (6 bases). CDR1 MDHEN and CDR2 SYDVKM come from the germline V gene. The CDR3 covers 17 residues. With 3 bases removed from V and 0 bases from J, the gap between germline ends came to 15 bases. The CDR3 reads CASSFFGLSSSYNEQFF. The DNA for the CDR3 is TGTGCCAGCAGTTTCTTCGGACTATCGAGCTCCTACAATGAGCAGTTCTTC.

J is TRBJ2-3 and V is TRBV2; 9 nucleotides agree with TRBD2. The CDR3 covers 18 residues. Germline CDR1 and CDR2: SNHLY and FYNNEI. V gave up 0 bases and J gave up 7 bases; unmatched junction bases: 14. The CDR3 DNA reads TGTGCCAGCAGTGAAGCTAGAGCGGGAGGAACGTCAATATATACGCAGTATTTT. Translating gives CASSEARAGGTSIYTQYF.

This chain connects TRBV7-9 to TRBJ2-7; D remains ambiguous. The CDR3 totals 12 residues. Germline V lookup: CDR1 SEHNR, CDR2 FQNEAQ (reference sequence). V was pared by 5 bases and J by 1 base, with 6 bases between. The CDR3 DNA is TGTGCCAGCAGCATCAATTCCTACGAGCAGTACTTC. Translating gives CASSINSYEQYF.